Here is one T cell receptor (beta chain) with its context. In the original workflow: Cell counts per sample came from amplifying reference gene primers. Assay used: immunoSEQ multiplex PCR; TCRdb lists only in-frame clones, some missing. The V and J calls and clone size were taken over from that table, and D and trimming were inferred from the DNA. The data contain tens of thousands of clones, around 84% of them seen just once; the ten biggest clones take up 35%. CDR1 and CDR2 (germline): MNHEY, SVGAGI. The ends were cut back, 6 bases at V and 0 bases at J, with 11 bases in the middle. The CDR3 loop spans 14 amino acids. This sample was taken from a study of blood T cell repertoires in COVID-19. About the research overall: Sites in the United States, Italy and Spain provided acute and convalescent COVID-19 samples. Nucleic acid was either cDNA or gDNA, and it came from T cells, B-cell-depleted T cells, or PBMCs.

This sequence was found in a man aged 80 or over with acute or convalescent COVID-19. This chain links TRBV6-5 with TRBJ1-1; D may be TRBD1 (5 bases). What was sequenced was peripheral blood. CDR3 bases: TGTGCCAGCAGGGCAGGGTACATGAACACTGAAGCTTTCTTT. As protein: CASRAGYMNTEAFF.